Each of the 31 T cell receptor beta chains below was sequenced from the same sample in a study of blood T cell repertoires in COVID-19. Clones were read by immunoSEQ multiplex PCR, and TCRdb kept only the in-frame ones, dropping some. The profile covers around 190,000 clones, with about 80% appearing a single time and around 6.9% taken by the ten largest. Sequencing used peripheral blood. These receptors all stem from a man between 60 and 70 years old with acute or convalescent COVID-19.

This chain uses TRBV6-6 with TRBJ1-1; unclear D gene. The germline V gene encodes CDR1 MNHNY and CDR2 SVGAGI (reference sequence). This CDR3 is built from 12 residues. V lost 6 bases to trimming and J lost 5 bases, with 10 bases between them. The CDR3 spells CASRTTETEAFF. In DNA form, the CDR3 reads TGTGCCAGCAGAACGACGGAGACTGAAGCTTTCTTT.

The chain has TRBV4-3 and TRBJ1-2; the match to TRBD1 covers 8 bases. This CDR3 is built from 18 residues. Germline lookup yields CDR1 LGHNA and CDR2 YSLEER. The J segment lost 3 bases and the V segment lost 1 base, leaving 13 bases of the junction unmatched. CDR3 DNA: TGCGCCAGCAGCCAAGTACCCCACCTGACAGGGGTGCACTATGGCTACACCTTC. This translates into CASSQVPHLTGVHYGYTF.

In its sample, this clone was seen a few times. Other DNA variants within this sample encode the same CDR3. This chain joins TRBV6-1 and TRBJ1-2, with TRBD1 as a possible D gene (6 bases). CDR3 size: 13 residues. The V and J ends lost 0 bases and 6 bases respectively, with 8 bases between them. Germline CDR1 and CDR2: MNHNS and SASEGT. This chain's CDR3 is CASSEAPGDGYTF. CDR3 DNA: TGTGCCAGCAGTGAAGCGCCAGGGGATGGCTACACCTTC.

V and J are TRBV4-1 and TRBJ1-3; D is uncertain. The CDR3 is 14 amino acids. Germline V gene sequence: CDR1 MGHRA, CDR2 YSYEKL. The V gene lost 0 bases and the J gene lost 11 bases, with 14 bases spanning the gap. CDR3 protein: CASSQDDLVQSIYF. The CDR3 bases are TGCGCCAGCAGCCAAGATGATCTGGTTCAGTCCATATATTTT.

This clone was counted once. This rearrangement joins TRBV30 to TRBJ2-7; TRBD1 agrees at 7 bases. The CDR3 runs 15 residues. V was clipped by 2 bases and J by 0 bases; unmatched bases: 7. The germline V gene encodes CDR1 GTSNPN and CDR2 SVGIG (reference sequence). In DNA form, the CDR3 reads TGTGCCTGGAGTTTTCGGACAGGCTACTCCTACGAGCAGTACTTC. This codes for CAWSFRTGYSYEQYF. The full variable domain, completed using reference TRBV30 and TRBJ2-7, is SQTIHQWPATLVQPVGSPLSLECTVEGTSNPNLYWYRQAAGRGLQLLFYSVGIGQISSEVPQNLSASRPQDRQFILSSKKLLLSDSGFYLCAWSFRTGYSYEQYFGPGTRLTVT.

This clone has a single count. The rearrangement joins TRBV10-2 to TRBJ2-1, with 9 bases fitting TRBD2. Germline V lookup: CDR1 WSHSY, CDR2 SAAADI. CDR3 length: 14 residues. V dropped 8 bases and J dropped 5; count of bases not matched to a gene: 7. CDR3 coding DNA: TGCGCCAGCTTTAGCGGGAGTGTACACAATGAGCAGTTCTTC. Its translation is CASFSGSVHNEQFF.

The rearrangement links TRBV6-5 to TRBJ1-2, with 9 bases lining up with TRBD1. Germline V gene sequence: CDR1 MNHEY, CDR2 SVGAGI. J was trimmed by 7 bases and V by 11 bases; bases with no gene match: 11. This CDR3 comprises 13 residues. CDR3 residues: CAGYPGQGSGYTF. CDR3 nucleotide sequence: TGTGCCGGGTACCCGGGACAGGGAAGTGGCTACACCTTC.

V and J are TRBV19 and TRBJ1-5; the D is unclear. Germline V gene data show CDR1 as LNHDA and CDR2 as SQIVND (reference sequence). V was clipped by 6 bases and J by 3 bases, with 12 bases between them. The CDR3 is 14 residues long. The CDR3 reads CASRGRQPNQPQHF. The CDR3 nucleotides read TGTGCCAGTAGGGGGAGGCAGCCCAATCAGCCCCAGCATTTT.

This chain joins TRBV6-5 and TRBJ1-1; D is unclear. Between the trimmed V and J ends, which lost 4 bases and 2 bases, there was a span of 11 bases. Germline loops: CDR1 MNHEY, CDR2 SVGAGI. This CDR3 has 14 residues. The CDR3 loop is CASSWRPGNTEAFF. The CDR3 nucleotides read TGTGCCAGCAGTTGGCGTCCGGGTAACACTGAAGCTTTCTTT.

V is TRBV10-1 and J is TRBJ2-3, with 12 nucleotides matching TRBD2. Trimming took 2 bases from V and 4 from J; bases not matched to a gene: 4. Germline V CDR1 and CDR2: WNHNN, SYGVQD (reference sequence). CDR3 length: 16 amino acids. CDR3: CASSEGLAGRADTQYF. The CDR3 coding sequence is TGCGCCAGCAGTGAGGGACTAGCGGGAAGGGCAGATACGCAGTATTTT.

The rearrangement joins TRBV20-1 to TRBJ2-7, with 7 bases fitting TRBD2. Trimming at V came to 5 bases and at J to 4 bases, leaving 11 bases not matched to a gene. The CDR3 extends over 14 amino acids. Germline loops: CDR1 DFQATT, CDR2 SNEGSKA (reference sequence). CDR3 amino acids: CSAGGLVPTYEQYF. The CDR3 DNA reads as TGCAGTGCTGGTGGACTAGTGCCGACTTACGAGCAGTACTTC.

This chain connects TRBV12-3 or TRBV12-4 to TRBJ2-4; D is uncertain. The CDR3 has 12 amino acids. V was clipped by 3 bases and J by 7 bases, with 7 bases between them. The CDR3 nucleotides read TGTGCCAGCAGTTTCGGTTCGAACATTCAGTACTTC. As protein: CASSFGSNIQYF.

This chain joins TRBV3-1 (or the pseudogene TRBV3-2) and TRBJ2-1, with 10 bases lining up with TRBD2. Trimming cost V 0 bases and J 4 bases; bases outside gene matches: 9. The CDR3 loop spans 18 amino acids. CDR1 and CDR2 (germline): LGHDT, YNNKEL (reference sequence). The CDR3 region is CASSQDGTSVSKYNEQFF. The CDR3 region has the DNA TGTGCCAGCAGCCAAGATGGGACTAGCGTATCCAAGTACAATGAGCAGTTCTTC.

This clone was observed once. The CDR3 region is CASSPKQGSLSGYTF. CDR3 nucleotide sequence: TGTGCCAGCAGCCCTAAACAGGGGAGCCTCTCTGGCTACACCTTC. This chain connects TRBV7-2 to TRBJ1-2, with 7 bases identical to TRBD1. This CDR3 contains 15 residues. Per germline, CDR1 SGHTA and CDR2 FQGNSA. The junction had 13 bases not matched to a gene; V was cut back by 5 bases and J by 7 bases.

The CDR3 reads CASSQAASGGETQYF. CDR3 in DNA: TGCGCCAGCAGCCAAGCCGCTAGCGGTGGGGAGACCCAGTACTTC. The chain links TRBV4-3 to TRBJ2-5, with 7 bases matching TRBD2. Germline CDR1 and CDR2: LGHNA and YSLEER. CDR3 length: 15 residues. J lost 5 bases, V lost 1 base, and 7 bases had no gene match.

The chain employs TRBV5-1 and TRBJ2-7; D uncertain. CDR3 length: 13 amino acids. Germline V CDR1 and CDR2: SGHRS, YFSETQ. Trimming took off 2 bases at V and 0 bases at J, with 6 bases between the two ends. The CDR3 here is CASSFADSYEQYF. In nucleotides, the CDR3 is TGCGCCAGCAGCTTCGCGGACTCCTACGAGCAGTACTTC.

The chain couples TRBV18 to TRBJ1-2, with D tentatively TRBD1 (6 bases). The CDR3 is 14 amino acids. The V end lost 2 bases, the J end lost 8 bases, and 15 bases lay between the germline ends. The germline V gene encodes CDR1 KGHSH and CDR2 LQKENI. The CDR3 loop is CASSPFKGDGGYTF. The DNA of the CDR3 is TGTGCCAGCTCACCATTTAAGGGGGACGGCGGCTACACCTTC.

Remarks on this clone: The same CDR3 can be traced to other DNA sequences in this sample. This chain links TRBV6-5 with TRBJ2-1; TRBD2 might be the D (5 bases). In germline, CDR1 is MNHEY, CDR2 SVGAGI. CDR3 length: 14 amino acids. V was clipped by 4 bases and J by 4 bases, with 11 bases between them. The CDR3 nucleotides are TGTGCCAGCAGTTTTGGCGGGCGATACAATGAGCAGTTCTTC. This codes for CASSFGGRYNEQFF.

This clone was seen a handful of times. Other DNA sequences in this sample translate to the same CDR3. CDR3 sequence reads: CASSLQGSNQPQHF. The DNA of the CDR3 is TGTGCCAGCAGCTTACAGGGTAGCAATCAGCCCCAGCATTTT. The chain combines TRBV7-2 with TRBJ1-5, with D possibly being TRBD1 (5 bases). Germline assignment: CDR1 SGHTA and CDR2 FQGNSA. The CDR3 contains 14 residues. Trimming cost V 2 bases and J 0 bases, with 5 bases left between them.

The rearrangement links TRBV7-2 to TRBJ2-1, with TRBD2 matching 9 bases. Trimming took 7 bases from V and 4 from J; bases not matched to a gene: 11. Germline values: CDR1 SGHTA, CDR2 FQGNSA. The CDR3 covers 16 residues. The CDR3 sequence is CASTDGMTSGYNEQFF. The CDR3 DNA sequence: TGTGCCAGCACTGATGGTATGACTAGCGGATACAATGAGCAGTTCTTC.

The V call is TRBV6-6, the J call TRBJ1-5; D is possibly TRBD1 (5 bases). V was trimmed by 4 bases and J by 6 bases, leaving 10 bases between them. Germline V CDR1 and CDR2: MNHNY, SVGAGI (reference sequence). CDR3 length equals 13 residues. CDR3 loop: CASSSQGSQPQHF. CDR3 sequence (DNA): TGTGCCAGCAGTTCGCAGGGAAGTCAGCCCCAGCATTTT.

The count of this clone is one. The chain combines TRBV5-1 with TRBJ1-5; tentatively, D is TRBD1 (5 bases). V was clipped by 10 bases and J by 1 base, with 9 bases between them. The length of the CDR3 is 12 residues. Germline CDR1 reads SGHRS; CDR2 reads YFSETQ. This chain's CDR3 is CARGISNQPQHF. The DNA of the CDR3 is TGCGCCCGGGGGATCAGCAATCAGCCCCAGCATTTT.

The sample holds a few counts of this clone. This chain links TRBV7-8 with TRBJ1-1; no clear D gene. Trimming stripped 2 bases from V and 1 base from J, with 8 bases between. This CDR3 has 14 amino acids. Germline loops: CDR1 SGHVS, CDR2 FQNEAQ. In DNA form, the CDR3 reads TGTGCCAGCAGCTTAACCGCAGGGAACACTGAAGCTTTCTTT. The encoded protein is CASSLTAGNTEAFF.

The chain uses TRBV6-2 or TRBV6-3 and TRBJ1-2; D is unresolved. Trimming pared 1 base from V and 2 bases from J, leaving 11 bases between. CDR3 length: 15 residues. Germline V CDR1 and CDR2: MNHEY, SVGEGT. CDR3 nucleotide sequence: TGTGCCAGCAGTTACTACCCTCAGTCGAACTATGGCTACACCTTC. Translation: CASSYYPQSNYGYTF.

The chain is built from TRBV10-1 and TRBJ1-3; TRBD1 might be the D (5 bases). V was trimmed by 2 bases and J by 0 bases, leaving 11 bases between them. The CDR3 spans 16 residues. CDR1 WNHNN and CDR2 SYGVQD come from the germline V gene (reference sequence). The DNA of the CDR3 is TGCGCCAGCAGTGAGGACCCGGACATCTCTGGAAACACCATATATTTT. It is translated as CASSEDPDISGNTIYF.

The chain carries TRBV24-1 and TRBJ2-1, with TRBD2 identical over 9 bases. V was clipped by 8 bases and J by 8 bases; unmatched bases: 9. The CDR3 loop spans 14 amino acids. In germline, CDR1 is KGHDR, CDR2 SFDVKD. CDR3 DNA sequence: TGTGCCACCAACCGAGCGGGAGGTGGCGATGAGCAGTTCTTC. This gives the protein CATNRAGGGDEQFF.

The CDR3 nucleotides are TGTGCCAGCAGCCGGCAGGGGGCTGGGGCCAACGTCCTGACTTTC. It encodes CASSRQGAGANVLTF. V and J are TRBV7-2 and TRBJ2-6; 7 positions match TRBD1. The CDR3 length is 15 residues. CDR1 and CDR2 (germline): SGHTA, FQGNSA. V trimming: 5 bases; J trimming: 2 bases; junction bases outside the gene matches: 3.

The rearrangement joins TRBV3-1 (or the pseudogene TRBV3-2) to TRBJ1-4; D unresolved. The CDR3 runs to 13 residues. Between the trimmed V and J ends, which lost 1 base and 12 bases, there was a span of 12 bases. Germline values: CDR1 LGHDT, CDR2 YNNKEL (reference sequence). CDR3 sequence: CASSQGERRELFF. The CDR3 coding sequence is TGTGCCAGCAGCCAAGGGGAGCGGAGGGAACTGTTTTTT.

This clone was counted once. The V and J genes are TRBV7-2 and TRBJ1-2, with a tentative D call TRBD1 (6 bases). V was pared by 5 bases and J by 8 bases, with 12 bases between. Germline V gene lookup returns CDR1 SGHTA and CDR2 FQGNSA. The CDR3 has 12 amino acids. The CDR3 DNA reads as TGTGCCAGCAGCCAACGGACAGTGGGCTACACCTTC. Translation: CASSQRTVGYTF.

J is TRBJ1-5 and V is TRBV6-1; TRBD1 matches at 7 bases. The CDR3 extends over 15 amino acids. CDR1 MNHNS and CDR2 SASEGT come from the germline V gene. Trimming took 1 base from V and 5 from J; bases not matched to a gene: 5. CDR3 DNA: TGTGCCAGCAGTGAAGAGGGGGCATCGGATCAGCCCCAGCATTTT. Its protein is CASSEEGASDQPQHF.

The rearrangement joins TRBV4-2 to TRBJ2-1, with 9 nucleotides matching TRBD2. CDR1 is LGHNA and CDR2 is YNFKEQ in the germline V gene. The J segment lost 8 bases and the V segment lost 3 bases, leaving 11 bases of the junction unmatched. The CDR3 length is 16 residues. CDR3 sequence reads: CASSQTTAGGPYEQFF. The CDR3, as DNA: TGTGCCAGCAGCCAGACTACGGCGGGAGGGCCGTATGAGCAGTTCTTC.